Listed here is a single TCR beta chain. There is no known antigen for this receptor. No much larger clonotype is one base removed from it; base qualities were not supplied. The method was the immunoSEQ multiplex PCR assay. For the multiplex PCR, a mixture combining 60 forward primers for TCR Vbeta segments and 13 reverse primers for TCR Jbeta segments was used. Amplification of the CDR3 region of rearranged TCR beta genes was performed with a multiplex PCR assay on genomic DNA. The Illumina HiSeq System was used to sequence the amplified TCR beta libraries as 87-base-pair reads. The original methods were these. Across the 670 or so repertoires, a later analysis counted tens of millions of unique TCR beta chains, roughly 11 million of which were shared by at least two donors. Raw reads were error-corrected and collapsed into unique sequences by a nearest-neighbor algorithm in which closely related sequences were merged to remove PCR and sequencing errors. To assign V, D and J gene segments, CDR3 sequences were aligned to IMGT reference sequences. For a sequence to be retained, a match of at least six nucleotides to both a V gene segment and a J gene segment was required. A rearrangement counted as productive if the CDR3 had no stop codons and remained in frame with V and J, and every other rearrangement counted as non-productive. Following IMGT convention, CDR3 was defined as the stretch from the second conserved V-encoded cysteine to the conserved J-encoded phenylalanine. Sequences without an unambiguous match to a single V gene segment were excluded from the earlier analysis of 450 to 750 of the donors. An earlier analysis of under 750 of the donors called V segments functional above 56.7% productive rearrangements and segregating when the between-donor standard deviation exceeded 5%. A statistical classification framework was built for diagnosing cytomegalovirus status from the catalog of TCR beta chain sequences. In a later analysis, V and J genes were assigned by comparing TCR nucleotide sequences against IMGT/GENE-DB human TR gene sequences. The TCRdist pipeline was used in a later analysis to assign CDR3 sequences and most-parsimonious VDJ recombination scenarios. In a later analysis, every TCR beta chain was defined by the combination of its CDR3 amino acid sequence and its V-gene family, and reads without a unique V-gene family were dropped. In a later analysis, around 600 highly shared, low-generation-probability nucleotide sequences were removed to address suspected cross-contamination and a sequencing artifact. In a later analysis, a clonal expansion index for each public chain was calculated from normalized within-repertoire ranks of inferred template counts. In a later analysis, generation probabilities were computed using a VDJ recombination model fitted to out-of-frame rearrangements, and the results were checked against IGoR. A later analysis scored TCR-TCR, TCR-HLA and TCR-CMV co-occurrence with hypergeometric tests, applying a repertoire-size bias correction to TCR pairs. In a later analysis, false discovery rates were estimated by permuting HLA or CMV assignments 20 times. In a later analysis, co-occurring TCRs were grouped using DBSCAN, and TCRdist sequence similarity was added for clustering within HLA-allele-positive subsets. For co-occurrence clustering, repertoires with fewer than 30,000 or more than 120,000 public chains were excluded, along with four or five repertoires with anomalous nucleotide sharing. As stored in TCRdb, this immuneACCESS dataset retains in-frame rearrangements with V and J assigned. A fraction of the clones does not appear; measured against another copy, unresolved V genes explain less than half of the discrepancy, and the remainder lacks a known reason. V and J calls and clone size are copied from that table; D and trimming were computed from the DNA. The sample data list 120,000 or so clones, and about a sixth of these were observed just once. 2.9% of the sample comes from the top ten.

Reading from cysteine to phenylalanine, the CDR3 counts 12 amino acids. Only the CDR3 part of the read is kept: 36 bases, read in frame from the first base. CDR1 and CDR2 were assigned from the germline V gene as MNHNS and SASEGT. Clipping removes 9 bases from V and 6 bases from J, with 5 as the unmatched junction base count. These data belong to a study of cytomegalovirus exposure and HLA in healthy donors (dated by TCRdb to 2016 to 2017). Describing the broader study: An earlier analysis of roughly 500 of the donors reported more than 250 Gb of sequence data and some 100 million unique TCR beta sequences from 190 million or so T cells. A later analysis re-examined previously published TCR beta repertoires from 610 or so donors and added high-resolution HLA genotyping to investigate patterns of TCR occurrence. An early release covering 550 to 700 HLA-typed donors comprised 300 to 350 gigabases of sequencing data and tens of millions of unique TCR sequences. Roughly 5 DR-DQ haplotypes were treated as single units for association and clustering because of strong linkage in the cohort. The study profiled the T cell repertoires of approximately 700 subjects by immunosequencing and related them to cytomegalovirus serostatus. Across some 400 genotyped donors of the cohort, an average of roughly 250,000 unique TCR beta nucleotide sequences per donor were sequenced, and around 19% of those sequences were non-productive. Donor age, sex, ethnicity and CMV serostatus were compiled together with the repertoire data. Of the roughly 400 genotyped donors, 65% to 90% fell in the genetic ancestry cluster associated with self-reported Caucasian donors. The study aimed to test whether signatures of past pathogen exposure could be identified by cataloging public T cell receptors. Class I and class II HLA loci were covered by the typing at four-digit resolution. A later genetic analysis took genome-wide SNP genotypes for about three fifths of the 666 donors and used that subset as a discovery cohort. In addition to the first cohort of around 670 subjects, a separate validation cohort of 120 different subjects was used. All discovery cohort repertoires had been generated on a single sequencing platform. Rather than using new phenotypic data, the later analysis identified candidate immune exposures from TCR beta sequences and from how often those sequences occurred across donors. Typing coverage varied by locus: roughly 629-640 donors for A, B, C, DRB1 and DQB1; approximately 560 for DQA1; approximately 570 for DPA1; around 490 for DPB1. To predict cytomegalovirus infection status, the study brought together high-throughput TCR immunosequencing, statistical association of individual TCRs with disease status, and machine learning. To decide whether each TCR beta V gene segment behaved as functional or pseudogenic, an earlier analysis of over 500 of the donors relied on high-throughput TCR beta sequencing. Study-wide conclusions, independent of this receptor: In a later analysis, HLA-associated TCR beta chains showed more clonal expansion and lower generation probabilities than non-associated chains that were equally common. The authors suggested that the approach could potentially be extended to other disease states and immunological phenotypes. A later analysis associated 16,951 TCR beta sequences with specific HLA alleles at a false discovery rate of 0.05. In a later genetic analysis, fewer N-insertions in productive TCRs were reported among donors in an Asian-associated ancestry cluster than the roughly 640-donor mean. In a later analysis, TCR association rates were found to vary across HLA loci, with the most associated TCRs seen for DRB1 alleles and the fewest for HLA-C alleles. In an earlier analysis of some 540 of the donors, most TCR beta V segments appeared in productive rearrangements about 87% or about 30% of the time, broadly matching IMGT annotations. Strong co-occurrence of HLA alleles, especially DR and DQ, made assigning TCR associations to individual alleles difficult. V-gene and J-gene trimming of TCR beta chains was associated with a missense DCLRE1C variant in a later genetic analysis, and the association was replicated in an independent cohort. The study listed 164 TCR beta chains as associated with cytomegalovirus. Because counts were too low, under 20 rarely observed V segments, including chromosome 9 orphons, were left out of the earlier analysis of several hundred of the donors. The classifier was reported to diagnose cytomegalovirus status with high specificity and sensitivity in both the original cohort and the validation cohort. A further reported finding was that TCR beta sequences accurately predicted the HLA-A and HLA-B alleles for most subjects in the first cohort. According to a later analysis, most CMV-associated TCR beta chains appeared to be HLA-restricted, and the HLA associations seemed to be driven largely by CMV exposure. A few of the identified cytomegalovirus-associated TCR beta chains were confirmed in vitro to be specific for cytomegalovirus antigens. According to a later analysis, parvovirus B19, influenza, CMV and Epstein-Barr virus appeared linked to several top co-occurrence clusters. Some IMGT-functional V segments, including TRBV6-2 and TRBV6-3, could not be distinguished by the 87-base-pair reads and were therefore excluded. A cluster of highly shared sequence variants was judged likely to represent a technical artifact of the sequencing pipeline. Most TCR sequences were seen in very few donors, while some public TCRs were found in many individuals. Presence/absence analyses assumed roughly uniform sequencing depth across donors, an assumption that may not hold. Correlated functional status among segregating V segments might be attributable to linkage disequilibrium, but an unknown experimental factor could not be ruled out. In this cohort, only TCR beta chains were sequenced, and detectable features were limited by the absence of alpha or paired-chain data. Because HLA typing was missing for some donors at each locus, association tests included only the typed subset. Immune exposure information for the cohort was limited to CMV serostatus.

The cohort comprised some 730 healthy bone marrow donors. At the time of sampling, every cohort member was nominally healthy, though immune exposures that went unrecorded were likely present. The donor tested CMV seropositive, placing the donor among the approximately 310 seropositive members of the cohort. Every donor gave a peripheral blood sample, and the peripheral blood mononuclear cells from that sample were used for TCR beta sequencing. The Qiagen DNeasy Blood Extraction Kit was used to extract genomic DNA from the blood cell samples. The V and J genes are TRBV6-1 and TRBJ2-1; 7 bases in the middle match TRBD1. The sequence came from a female donor in good health and CMV-seropositive. Material: PBMCs. This receptor carries the CDR3 CASQTGRNEQFF. The bases read TGTGCCAGTCAGACAGGGCGCAATGAGCAGTTCTTC.